The clone carrying this T cell receptor (beta chain) appeared many times. What it binds is unknown. This entry is derived from a study of T-cell reconstitution after alpha-beta-depleted transplantation in children. Study-wide results and limits: The authors attributed T-cell counts and diversity one year after transplant mostly to newly produced T cells.

It was with unique molecular identifiers that the TCRbeta library was prepared. TCRdb reprocessed the PCR reads via MiXCR and lists one record per CDR3 protein. The sample holds some 300,000 distinct CDR3 sequences; approximately 7.3% are singletons and the top ten take around 9.8%. The CDR3 is 18 residues long. Trimming shortened V by 0 bases and J by 0 bases, and 17 bases separated the two germline ends. Germline V lookup: CDR1 LGHNA, CDR2 YNFKEQ. The receptor's source is a female patient aged 2 to 10 who had a stem cell transplant for Fanconi anemia, so the T cells may come from the graft donor. The V and J genes are TRBV4-2 and TRBJ1-1; D is undetermined. The specimen was peripheral blood, collected 360 days after TCRalphabeta/CD19-depleted stem cell transplant. CDR3 coding DNA: TGTGCCAGCAGCCAAGATCGGGAGTCAGTTTTAATGAACACTGAAGCTTTCTTT. It codes for CASSQDRESVLMNTEAFF.